Presented here are 3 T cell receptor beta chains from one specimen sequenced in a study of shared clonotypes between healthy human individuals. TCRdb's copy holds only in-frame clones and misses some; the assay was immunoSEQ multiplex PCR. The table includes fewer than 550,000 clones, almost 80% detected once. Sequenced: PBMCs. These receptors were taken from a woman in her 40s in good health. Some clones in this sample may be carry-over from other donors' samples.

V is TRBV7-9 and J is TRBJ2-7; D not certain. Looked up from germline, CDR1 is SEHNR and CDR2 is FQNEAQ (reference sequence). This CDR3 spans 13 amino acids. Trimming left V 1 base short and J 5 bases short, with 9 bases between. The CDR3 coding sequence is TGTGCCAGCAGCTTAGGGACGATAAACGAGCAGTACTTC. Translating it yields CASSLGTINEQYF.

The gene calls are TRBV4-1 and TRBJ2-5, with D possibly called TRBD1 or TRBD2 (5 bases each). CDR1 and CDR2 from the germline V gene are MGHRA and YSYEKL. The CDR3 consists of 16 residues. V lost 0 bases, J lost 1 base, and 12 bases lay in between. Here the CDR3 reads CASSQDGPGAQETQYF. The CDR3 DNA reads as TGCGCCAGCAGCCAAGATGGGCCCGGGGCCCAAGAGACCCAGTACTTC.

As for this clone: This sample includes further DNA sequences coding for the same CDR3. The chain uses TRBV6-1 and TRBJ1-2; 11 bases align to TRBD1. V dropped 6 bases and J dropped 3; count of bases not matched to a gene: 3. CDR1 is MNHNS and CDR2 is SASEGT in the germline V gene. The CDR3 runs 14 residues. In DNA form, the CDR3 reads TGTGCCAGCAGACCGGGACAGGGGGACTATGGCTACACCTTC. It yields the protein CASRPGQGDYGYTF.